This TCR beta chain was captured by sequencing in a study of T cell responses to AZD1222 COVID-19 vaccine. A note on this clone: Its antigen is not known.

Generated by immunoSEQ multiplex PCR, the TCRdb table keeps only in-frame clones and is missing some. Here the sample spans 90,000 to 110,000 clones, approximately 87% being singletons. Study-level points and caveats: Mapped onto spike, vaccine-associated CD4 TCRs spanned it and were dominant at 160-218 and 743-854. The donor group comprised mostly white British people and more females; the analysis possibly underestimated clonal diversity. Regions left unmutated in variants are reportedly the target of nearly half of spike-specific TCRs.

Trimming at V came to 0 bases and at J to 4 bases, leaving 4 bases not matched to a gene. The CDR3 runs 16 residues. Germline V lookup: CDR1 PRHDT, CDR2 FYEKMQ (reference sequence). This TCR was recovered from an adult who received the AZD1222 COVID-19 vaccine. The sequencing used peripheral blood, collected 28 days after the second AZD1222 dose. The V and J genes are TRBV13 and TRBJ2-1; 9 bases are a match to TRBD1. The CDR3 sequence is CASSLGRGQGYNEQFF. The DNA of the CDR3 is TGTGCCAGCAGCTTAGGGAGGGGACAGGGATACAATGAGCAGTTCTTC.